The 9 T cell receptor beta chains in this list originate from one sample, sequenced in a study of control samples from healthy donors and cancer patients (dated by TCRdb to the early 2020s). Receptor libraries were prepared by the immunoSEQ multiplex PCR assay. As stored in TCRdb, this immuneACCESS dataset retains in-frame rearrangements with V and J assigned. A fraction of the clones does not appear; measured against another copy, unresolved V genes explain less than half of the discrepancy, and the remainder lacks a known reason. Within this sample are 65,000 to 90,000 clones, with around 87% of them counted one time only. The ten largest clones add up to 20% of the sample. What was sequenced was blood. All receptors derive from a man aged 45-65 years in good health.

This chain joins TRBV27 and TRBJ2-7; D gene ambiguous. Per the germline V gene, CDR1 is MNHEY and CDR2 is SMNVEV (reference sequence). The CDR3 is 13 residues long. V lost 2 bases and J 4 bases, leaving 9 bases between the germline ends. CDR3: CASSLGLGYEQYV. Written as DNA, the CDR3 is TGTGCCAGCAGTTTAGGCTTGGGGTACGAGCAGTACGTC.

V is TRBV7-9 and J is TRBJ1-1; no reliable D call. V was shortened by 1 base and J by 2 bases, with 8 bases between the two germline ends. Germline V gene lookup returns CDR1 SEHNR and CDR2 FQNEAQ (reference sequence). The CDR3 is 14 residues long. The CDR3: CASSLEVCNTEAFF. CDR3 sequence (DNA): TGTGCCAGCAGCTTAGAAGTATGCAACACTGAAGCTTTCTTT.

The chain carries TRBV4-3 and TRBJ2-2, with unresolved D. The V end lost 0 bases, the J end lost 6 bases, and 11 bases lay between the germline ends. From germline, CDR1 is LGHNA and CDR2 YSLEER. CDR3 length: 15 amino acids. This CDR3 reads CASSQDGYNAGELFF. CDR3 nucleotides: TGCGCCAGCAGCCAAGATGGGTATAACGCCGGGGAGCTGTTTTTT.

The chain couples TRBV5-6 to TRBJ2-5; 8 bases map to TRBD2. This CDR3 is built from 13 residues. V trimming: 1 base; J trimming: 4 bases; junction bases outside the gene matches: 0. CDR1 and CDR2 from the germline V gene are SGHDT and YYEEEE. Here the CDR3 DNA reads TGTGCCAGCAGCTTGCGGGGGGGAGAGACCCAGTACTTC. It is translated as CASSLRGGETQYF.

This chain connects TRBV7-2 to TRBJ1-3; D gene uncertain. Germline-derived CDR1 and CDR2 are SGHTA and FQGNSA. Trimming removed 6 bases from V and 0 bases from J, with 12 bases in between. The length of the CDR3 is 15 residues. CDR3 residues: CASSTGRSSGNTIYF. The CDR3 coding sequence is TGTGCCAGCAGTACTGGACGGAGCTCTGGAAACACCATATATTTT.

This rearrangement joins TRBV9 to TRBJ1-4; 11 bases line up with TRBD1. Germline values: CDR1 SGDLS, CDR2 YYNGEE. V gave up 4 bases and J gave up 6 bases; unmatched junction bases: 2. The CDR3 extends over 14 amino acids. CDR3 protein: CASSPGQGDEKLFF. The DNA of the CDR3 is TGTGCCAGCAGCCCGGGACAGGGGGATGAAAAACTGTTTTTT.

This clone appeared a few times. J is TRBJ1-3 and V is TRBV30; no clear D. V was shortened by 3 bases and J by 4 bases, with 7 bases between the two germline ends. This CDR3 comprises 12 residues. Germline loops: CDR1 GTSNPN, CDR2 SVGIG (reference sequence). CDR3 sequence (DNA): TGTGCCTGGAGCCAAGGGGGAAACACCATATATTTT. Its protein is CAWSQGGNTIYF. Drawing the rest from reference TRBV30 and TRBJ1-3, the complete variable domain is SQTIHQWPATLVQPVGSPLSLECTVEGTSNPNLYWYRQAAGRGLQLLFYSVGIGQISSEVPQNLSASRPQDRQFILSSKKLLLSDSGFYLCAWSQGGNTIYFGEGSWLTVV.

This clone was picked up one time. The chain links TRBV30 to TRBJ2-1; a possible D gene is TRBD2 (6 bases). V lost 2 bases and J 4 bases, leaving 21 bases between the germline ends. This CDR3 is built from 17 residues. Germline loops: CDR1 GTSNPN, CDR2 SVGIG (reference sequence). CDR3 region: CAWSPGLSSNLYNEQFF. In DNA form, the CDR3 reads TGTGCCTGGAGTCCCGGACTATCCTCGAATCTTTACAATGAGCAGTTCTTC.

The CDR3 DNA is TGTGCCAGCAGCCACACAGACAGGGCTCCCATTCAGTACTTC. Amino acid sequence: CASSHTDRAPIQYF. The chain couples TRBV3-1 (or the pseudogene TRBV3-2) to TRBJ2-4, with TRBD1 matching 7 bases. The J segment lost 9 bases and the V segment lost 3 bases, leaving 8 bases of the junction unmatched. The CDR3 spans 14 residues. Germline assignment: CDR1 LGHDT and CDR2 YNNKEL (reference sequence).